The clone carrying this TCR beta chain was counted at least ten times. Its matching antigen is unknown. RNA transcripts gave rise to amplified TCR beta CDR3 regions. With the HTBI primer set, the TCR CDR3 went through a first round of RT-PCR. TCRdb analysed the multiplex PCR reads with MiXCR anew, one entry per CDR3 protein. The sample includes 75,000 to 100,000 distinct CDR3 sequences, approximately 40% of them seen just once. Any patient presenting with uncontrolled infection, other autoimmune disease, pregnancy or lactation was left out. The data derive from a study of T cells in Graves' hyperthyroidism and ophthalmopathy. The length of the CDR3 is 16 residues. Trimming cost V 4 bases and J 2 bases, with 15 bases left between them. Germline CDR1 SNHLY, CDR2 FYNNEI. Findings of the study overall: Peripheral blood also featured most of the thyroid clonotypes expanded above 0.001.

J is TRBJ1-5 and V is TRBV2; no clear D. Sequencing used peripheral blood or thyroid tissue (not recorded which). This receptor was taken from a woman aged 25 to 39 with Graves' hyperthyroidism. The CDR3: CASSAELGYGNQPQHF. The CDR3, as DNA: TGTGCCAGCAGTGCGGAGTTGGGATACGGCAATCAGCCCCAGCATTTT.